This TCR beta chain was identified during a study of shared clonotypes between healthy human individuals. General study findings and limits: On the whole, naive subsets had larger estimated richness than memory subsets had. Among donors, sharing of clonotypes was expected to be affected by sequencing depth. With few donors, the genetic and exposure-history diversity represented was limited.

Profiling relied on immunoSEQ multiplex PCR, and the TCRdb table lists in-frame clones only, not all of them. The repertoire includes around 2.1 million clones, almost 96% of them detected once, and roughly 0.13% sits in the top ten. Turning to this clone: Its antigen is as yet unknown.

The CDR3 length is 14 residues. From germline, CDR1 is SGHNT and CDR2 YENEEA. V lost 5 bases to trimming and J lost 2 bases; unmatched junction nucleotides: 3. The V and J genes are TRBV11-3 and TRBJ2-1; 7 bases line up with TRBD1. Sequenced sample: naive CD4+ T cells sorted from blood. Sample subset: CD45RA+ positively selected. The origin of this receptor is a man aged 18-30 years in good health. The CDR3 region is CASSADRAYNEQFF. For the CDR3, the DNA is TGTGCCAGCAGCGCAGACAGGGCCTACAATGAGCAGTTCTTC.